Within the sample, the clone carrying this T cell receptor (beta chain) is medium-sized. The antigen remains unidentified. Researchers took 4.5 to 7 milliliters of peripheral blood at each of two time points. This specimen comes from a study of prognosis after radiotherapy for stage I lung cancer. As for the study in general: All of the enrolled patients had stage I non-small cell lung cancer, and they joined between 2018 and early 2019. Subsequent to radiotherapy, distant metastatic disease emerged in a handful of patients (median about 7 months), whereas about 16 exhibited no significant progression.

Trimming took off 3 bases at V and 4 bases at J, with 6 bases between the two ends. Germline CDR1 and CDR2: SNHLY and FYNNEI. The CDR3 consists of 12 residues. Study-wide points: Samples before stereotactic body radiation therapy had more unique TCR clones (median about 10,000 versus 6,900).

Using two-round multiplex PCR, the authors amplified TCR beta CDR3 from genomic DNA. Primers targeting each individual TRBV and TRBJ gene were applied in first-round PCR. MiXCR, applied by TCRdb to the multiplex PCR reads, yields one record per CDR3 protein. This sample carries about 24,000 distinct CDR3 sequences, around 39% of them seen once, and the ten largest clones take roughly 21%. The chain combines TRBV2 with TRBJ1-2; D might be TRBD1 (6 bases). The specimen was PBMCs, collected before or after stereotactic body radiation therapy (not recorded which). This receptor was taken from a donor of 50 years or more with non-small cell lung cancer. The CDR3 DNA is TGTGCCAGCAGTGACAGGGGCTATGGCTACACCTTC. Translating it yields CASSDRGYGYTF.